Each of the 27 T cell receptor beta chains below was sequenced from the same sample in a study of shared clonotypes between healthy human individuals. Method: immunoSEQ multiplex PCR; TCRdb's copy keeps in-frame clones and lacks some. The sample holds about 2.5 million clones, about 90% seen once. The sample consisted of naive CD4+ T cells from PBMCs. The subset: CD45RA+ positively selected. The receptor set was obtained from a man between 18 and 29 years old in good health. Some clones in this sample may be carry-over from other donors' samples.

V gene TRBV6-5 combines with J gene TRBJ2-7; D not certain. The CDR3 length is 14 residues. V dropped 6 bases and J dropped 3 bases, with 15 bases sitting between them. Germline V CDR1 and CDR2: MNHEY, SVGAGI. This chain's CDR3 is CASRQDKNFYEQYF. The CDR3, as DNA: TGTGCCAGCAGGCAAGACAAAAACTTCTACGAGCAGTACTTC.

With respect to this clone: This sample also contains other DNA sequences that code for the same CDR3. The V and J genes are TRBV7-2 and TRBJ2-5; possibly TRBD1 or TRBD2 for D (5 bases each). V lost 1 base to trimming and J lost 4 bases, with 10 bases between them. Germline loops: CDR1 SGHTA, CDR2 FQGNSA. The CDR3 loop spans 14 amino acids. DNA of the CDR3: TGTGCCAGCAGCTTAGGACCAGGGAGAGAGACCCAGTACTTC. It yields the protein CASSLGPGRETQYF.

This sequence joins TRBV5-4 and TRBJ2-6; possible D gene TRBD1, 7 bases. CDR1 and CDR2 (germline): SGHNT, YYREEE (reference sequence). The CDR3 runs to 16 residues. Trimming removed 5 bases from V and 2 bases from J, with 14 bases in between. The CDR3 loop reads CASSMEGAAGANVLTF. In DNA, the CDR3 is TGTGCCAGCAGTATGGAGGGGGCGGCTGGGGCCAACGTCCTGACTTTC.

V and J are TRBV2 and TRBJ2-7; possible D gene TRBD2, 6 bases. The CDR3 covers 13 residues. Per the germline V gene, CDR1 is SNHLY and CDR2 is FYNNEI. V was trimmed by 7 bases and J by 3 bases, leaving 13 bases between them. The CDR3 here is CASTGDWHYEQYF. CDR3 coding DNA: TGTGCCAGCACCGGGGACTGGCACTACGAGCAGTACTTC.

For the CDR3, the DNA is TGTGCCAGCAGCAAGGCGGTTAGGGAGGGGAGCTATGGCTACACCTTC. It specifies CASSKAVREGSYGYTF. The rearrangement joins TRBV21-1 to TRBJ1-2. TRBV21-1 is a pseudogene segment. The length of the CDR3 is 16 residues.

This clone showed up just once. The chain has TRBV29-1 and TRBJ1-2; 7 nucleotides align to TRBD1. This CDR3 has 15 residues. CDR1 and CDR2 (germline): SQVTM, ANQGSEA. Trimming cost V 0 bases and J 6 bases; bases outside gene matches: 10. The CDR3 protein is CSVEDGKGAIDGYTF. The CDR3 DNA reads as TGCAGCGTTGAAGATGGGAAGGGGGCCATCGATGGCTACACCTTC.

The chain has TRBV30 and TRBJ2-1, with 7 bases fitting TRBD1. Germline trimming cut 0 bases from V and 3 bases from J; bases unmatched to any gene: 8. The CDR3 extends over 16 amino acids. CDR1 and CDR2 (germline): GTSNPN, SVGIG (reference sequence). The DNA for the CDR3 is TGTGCCTGGAGTGTAGGGGGCAGGGGACACTACAATGAGCAGTTCTTC. This gives the protein CAWSVGGRGHYNEQFF.

This rearrangement joins TRBV18 to TRBJ2-2; the match to TRBD1 covers 11 bases. Germline CDR1 and CDR2: KGHSH and LQKENI. V lost 3 bases, J lost 9 bases, and 3 bases stayed unmatched. This CDR3 spans 14 amino acids. This CDR3 reads CASSPGQGARELFF. CDR3 DNA: TGTGCCAGCTCACCCGGACAGGGGGCGCGGGAGCTGTTTTTT.

J is TRBJ2-5 and V is TRBV5-1; TRBD2 matches at 10 bases. This CDR3 has 18 residues. Germline CDR1 and CDR2: SGHRS and YFSETQ. The trim removed 0 bases at V and 2 bases at J, leaving 10 bases unmatched. The CDR3 sequence: CASSLGGLAGVGQETQYF. CDR3 nucleotides: TGCGCCAGCAGCTTGGGGGGGCTAGCGGGAGTGGGTCAAGAGACCCAGTACTTC.

For the CDR3, the DNA is TGTGCCGGAGGGACAGGGAAAGGAGCCGAGCAGTACTTC. This translates into CAGGTGKGAEQYF. The chain employs TRBV30 and TRBJ2-7, with 9 bases matching TRBD1. V lost 8 bases to trimming and J lost 6 bases; unmatched junction nucleotides: 11. The CDR3 consists of 13 residues. Germline CDR1 reads GTSNPN; CDR2 reads SVGIG (reference sequence).

This clone has a single count. The chain is built from TRBV11-1 and TRBJ2-1, with 12 bases identical to TRBD1. This CDR3 region has 18 residues. Germline V CDR1 and CDR2: SGHAT, FQDESV (reference sequence). Trimming at V came to 5 bases and at J to 0 bases, leaving 8 bases not matched to a gene. This chain's CDR3 is CASSVLPGQGASYNEQFF. The DNA of the CDR3 is TGTGCCAGCAGCGTACTACCGGGACAGGGGGCCTCCTACAATGAGCAGTTCTTC.

The V and J genes are TRBV28 and TRBJ1-5; D perhaps matches TRBD1 (5 bases). V lost 3 bases, J lost 2 bases, and 11 bases lay in between. The CDR3 is 15 amino acids. Germline V gene lookup returns CDR1 MDHEN and CDR2 SYDVKM. DNA for the CDR3: TGTGCCAGCAGTTTGGAGGGGCAGGGCAATCAGCCCCAGCATTTT. This translates into CASSLEGQGNQPQHF.

The chain is built from TRBV5-6 and TRBJ2-1; TRBD1 aligns across 9 bases. The CDR3 extends over 14 amino acids. Per the germline V gene, CDR1 is SGHDT and CDR2 is YYEEEE. The ends lost 4 bases at V and 4 bases at J; junction bases unmatched: 3. The CDR3 reads CASSKDRGYNEQFF. For the CDR3, the DNA is TGTGCCAGCAGCAAGGACAGGGGATACAATGAGCAGTTCTTC.

The CDR3 protein is CASSTHGELFF. Written as DNA, the CDR3 is TGTGCCAGCAGTACTCACGGGGAGCTGTTTTTT. The chain carries TRBV28 and TRBJ2-2, with D uncertain. The CDR3 loop spans 11 amino acids. The V end was cut by 5 bases, the J end by 7 bases, with 5 bases between. Per germline, CDR1 MDHEN and CDR2 SYDVKM.

This rearrangement joins TRBV5-4 to TRBJ2-1; the match to TRBD2 covers 9 bases. V shed 4 bases and J 7 bases; nucleotides not matched to a gene: 12. The CDR3 loop spans 16 amino acids. Looked up from germline, CDR1 is SGHNT and CDR2 is YYREEE (reference sequence). CDR3 DNA: TGTGCCAGCAGCCTCCGGAGGCGGGAGGGCCGGAATGAGCAGTTCTTC. As protein: CASSLRRREGRNEQFF.

In its sample, this clone was seen once. The V and J genes are TRBV6-5 and TRBJ2-7; a possible D gene is TRBD2 (6 bases). The germline gives CDR1 MNHEY, CDR2 SVGAGI. This CDR3 has 12 amino acids. Trimming stripped 8 bases from V and 9 bases from J, with 17 bases between. CDR3 residues: CASRDSRSGQYF. As DNA, the CDR3 is TGTGCCAGCCGGGACTCGAGATCCGGGCAGTACTTC.

V and J are TRBV4-3 and TRBJ2-2, with TRBD1 matching 7 bases. From germline, CDR1 is LGHNA and CDR2 YSLEER. This CDR3 is 14 amino acids long. V lost 4 bases to trimming and J lost 5 bases; unmatched junction nucleotides: 4. Here the CDR3 reads CASSPNRGTGELFF. The CDR3 DNA is TGCGCCAGCAGCCCAAACAGGGGTACCGGGGAGCTGTTTTTT.

The V call is TRBV7-9, the J call TRBJ2-7; no firm D call. Trimming took 7 bases from V and 7 from J, leaving 11 bases between them. The germline V gene has CDR1 SEHNR and CDR2 FQNEAQ (reference sequence). The CDR3 extends over 11 amino acids. Written as DNA, the CDR3 is TGTGCCAGCACGTGGTTTGGTGAGCAGTACTTC. It translates to CASTWFGEQYF.

The genes are TRBV9 and TRBJ2-2; D unclear. Germline V lookup: CDR1 SGDLS, CDR2 YYNGEE. V was pared by 0 bases and J by 7 bases, with 13 bases between. The CDR3 has 15 amino acids. CDR3 sequence reads: CASSVVAESGGELFF. CDR3 bases: TGTGCCAGCAGCGTAGTCGCGGAGTCGGGCGGGGAGCTGTTTTTT.

The chain uses TRBV19 and TRBJ2-1; 10 positions match TRBD1. From germline, CDR1 is LNHDA and CDR2 SQIVND (reference sequence). The J segment lost 9 bases and the V segment lost 3 bases, leaving 5 bases of the junction unmatched. The CDR3 is 14 amino acids. The CDR3 nucleotides are TGTGCCAGTAGTATCAGACAGGGGGCAGGTGAGCAGTTCTTC. Translation: CASSIRQGAGEQFF.

This chain links TRBV15 with TRBJ1-3; weak D call: TRBD1 (6 bases). Trimming took 2 bases from V and 0 from J, leaving 14 bases between them. CDR3 length: 17 amino acids. Germline CDR1 is LNHNV and CDR2 is YYDKDF (reference sequence). CDR3 DNA: TGTGCCACCAGCAGACAAACGACAGGTTTCTCTGGAAACACCATATATTTT. Translation: CATSRQTTGFSGNTIYF. Combining the CDR3 with reference TRBV15 and TRBJ1-3 gives the whole variable domain DAMVIQNPRYQVTQFGKPVTLSCSQTLNHNVMYWYQQKSSQAPKLLFHYYDKDFNNEADTPDNFQSRRPNTSFCFLDIRSPGLGDTAMYLCATSRQTTGFSGNTIYFGEGSWLTVV.

The chain employs TRBV30 and TRBJ2-5; no reliable D call. There are 13 residues in the CDR3. V was clipped by 3 bases and J by 5 bases, with 13 bases between them. Germline CDR1 GTSNPN, CDR2 SVGIG (reference sequence). The DNA of the CDR3 is TGTGCCTGGAGCGGGCCCGCCCGGGAGACCCAGTACTTC. As protein: CAWSGPARETQYF.

The rearrangement uses TRBV28 and TRBJ2-3; TRBD1 matches at 8 bases. The ends lost 5 bases at V and 2 bases at J; junction bases unmatched: 3. The CDR3 is 14 residues long. Germline-derived CDR1 and CDR2 are MDHEN and SYDVKM. The CDR3, as DNA: TGTGCCAGCAGTCGACAGGGGAACACAGATACGCAGTATTTT. Residues: CASSRQGNTDTQYF.

J is TRBJ1-1 and V is TRBV7-9, with D maybe TRBD1 (6 bases). V was trimmed by 5 bases and J by 5 bases, leaving 18 bases between them. CDR3 length: 15 amino acids. Looked up from germline, CDR1 is SEHNR and CDR2 is FQNEAQ (reference sequence). The CDR3 bases are TGTGCCAGCAGCGAAGTAACAGGGAGGGGGACTGAAGCTTTCTTT. Translation: CASSEVTGRGTEAFF.

Concerning this clone itself: The sample contains more than one DNA sequence encoding this CDR3. The chain uses TRBV5-1 and TRBJ2-2, with D unclear. Germline assignment: CDR1 SGHRS and CDR2 YFSETQ. Trimming removed 0 bases at V and 2 bases at J, with 8 bases between. The CDR3 has 15 residues. CDR3 nucleotides: TGCGCCAGCAGCTTGGCGGGCTACAACACCGGGGAGCTGTTTTTT. Translation: CASSLAGYNTGELFF.

CDR3 sequence reads: CASSLQQGEVEQYF. For the CDR3, the DNA is TGTGCCAGCAGCTTGCAACAGGGAGAGGTCGAGCAGTACTTC. This rearrangement joins TRBV7-6 to TRBJ2-7, with D possibly being TRBD1 (6 bases). V lost 3 bases to trimming and J lost 6 bases, with 15 bases between them. The CDR3 is 14 amino acids. Per the germline V gene, CDR1 is SGHVS and CDR2 is FNYEAQ.

The chain joins TRBV5-4 to TRBJ2-7; 7 positions match TRBD1. Germline CDR1 and CDR2: SGHNT and YYREEE (reference sequence). The trim removed 4 bases at V and 5 bases at J, leaving 9 bases unmatched. This CDR3 comprises 14 residues. The CDR3 loop is CASSPRQGTDEQYF. CDR3 sequence (DNA): TGTGCCAGCAGCCCGAGACAGGGAACCGACGAGCAGTACTTC.